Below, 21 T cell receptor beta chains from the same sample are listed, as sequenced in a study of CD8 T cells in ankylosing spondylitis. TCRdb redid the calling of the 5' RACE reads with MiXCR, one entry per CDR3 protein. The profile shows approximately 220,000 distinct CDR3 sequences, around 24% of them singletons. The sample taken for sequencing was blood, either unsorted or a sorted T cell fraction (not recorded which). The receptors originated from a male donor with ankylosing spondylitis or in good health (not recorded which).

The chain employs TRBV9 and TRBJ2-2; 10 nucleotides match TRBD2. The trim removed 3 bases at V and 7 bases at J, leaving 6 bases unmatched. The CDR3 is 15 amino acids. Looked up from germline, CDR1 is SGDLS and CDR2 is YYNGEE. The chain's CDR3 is CASSASSGRVGELFF. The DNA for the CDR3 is TGTGCCAGCAGCGCATCTAGCGGGAGAGTCGGGGAGCTGTTTTTT.

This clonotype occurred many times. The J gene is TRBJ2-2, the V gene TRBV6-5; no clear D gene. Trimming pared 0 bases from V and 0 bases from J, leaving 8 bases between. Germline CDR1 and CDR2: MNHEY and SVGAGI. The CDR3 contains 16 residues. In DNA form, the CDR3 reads TGTGCCAGCAGTTACTCGAACATTCCGAACACCGGGGAGCTGTTTTTT. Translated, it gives CASSYSNIPNTGELFF.

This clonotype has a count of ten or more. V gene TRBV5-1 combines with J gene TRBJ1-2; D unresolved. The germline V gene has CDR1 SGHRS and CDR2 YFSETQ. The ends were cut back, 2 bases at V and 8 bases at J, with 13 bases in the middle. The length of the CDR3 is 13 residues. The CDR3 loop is CASSFLIEGGYTF. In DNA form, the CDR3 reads TGCGCCAGCAGCTTCCTGATCGAGGGAGGCTACACCTTC.

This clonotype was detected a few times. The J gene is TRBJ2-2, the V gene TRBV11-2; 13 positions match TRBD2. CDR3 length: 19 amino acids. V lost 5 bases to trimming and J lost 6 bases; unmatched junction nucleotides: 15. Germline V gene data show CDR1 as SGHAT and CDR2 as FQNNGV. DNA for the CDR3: TGTGCCAGCAGCCTCCAAACAGGACTAGCGGGAGTCCGTGCCGGGGAGCTGTTTTTT. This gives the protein CASSLQTGLAGVRAGELFF.

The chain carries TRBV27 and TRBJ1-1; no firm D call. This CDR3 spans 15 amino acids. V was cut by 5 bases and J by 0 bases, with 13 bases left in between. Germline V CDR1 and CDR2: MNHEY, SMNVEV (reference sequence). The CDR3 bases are TGTGCCAGCAGTCAGCTGGGCGGACTGAACACTGAAGCTTTCTTT. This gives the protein CASSQLGGLNTEAFF.

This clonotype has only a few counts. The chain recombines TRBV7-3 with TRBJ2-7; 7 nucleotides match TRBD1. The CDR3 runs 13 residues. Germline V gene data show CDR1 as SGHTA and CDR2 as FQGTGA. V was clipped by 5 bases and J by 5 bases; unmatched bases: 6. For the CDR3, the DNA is TGTGCCAGCAGCGAACAGGGGTCGGACGAGCAGTACTTC. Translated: CASSEQGSDEQYF.

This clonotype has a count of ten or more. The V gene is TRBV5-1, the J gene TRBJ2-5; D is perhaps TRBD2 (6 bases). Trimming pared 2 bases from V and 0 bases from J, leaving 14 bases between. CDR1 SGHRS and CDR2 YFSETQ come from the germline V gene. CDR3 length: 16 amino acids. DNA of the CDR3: TGCGCCAGCAGCTTATCGCGGGACCAGTACCAAGAGACCCAGTACTTC. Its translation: CASSLSRDQYQETQYF.

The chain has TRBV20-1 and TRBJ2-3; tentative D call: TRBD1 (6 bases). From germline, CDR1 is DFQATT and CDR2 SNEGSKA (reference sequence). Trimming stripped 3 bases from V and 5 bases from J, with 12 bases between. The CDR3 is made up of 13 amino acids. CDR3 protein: CSARRRGIDTQYF. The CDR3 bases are TGCAGTGCTAGGAGAAGGGGGATAGATACGCAGTATTTT.

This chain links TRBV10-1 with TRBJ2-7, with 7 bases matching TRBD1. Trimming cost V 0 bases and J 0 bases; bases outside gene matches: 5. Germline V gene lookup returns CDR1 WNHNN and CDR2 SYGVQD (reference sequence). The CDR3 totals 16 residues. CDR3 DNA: TGCGCCAGCAGTGAGTCGGGGGACAGAGACTCCTACGAGCAGTACTTC. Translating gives CASSESGDRDSYEQYF.

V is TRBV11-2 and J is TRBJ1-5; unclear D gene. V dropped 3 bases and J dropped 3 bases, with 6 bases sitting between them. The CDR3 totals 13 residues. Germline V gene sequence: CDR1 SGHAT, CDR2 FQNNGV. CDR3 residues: CASSLDYNQPQHF. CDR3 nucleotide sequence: TGTGCCAGCAGCTTGGATTACAATCAGCCCCAGCATTTT.

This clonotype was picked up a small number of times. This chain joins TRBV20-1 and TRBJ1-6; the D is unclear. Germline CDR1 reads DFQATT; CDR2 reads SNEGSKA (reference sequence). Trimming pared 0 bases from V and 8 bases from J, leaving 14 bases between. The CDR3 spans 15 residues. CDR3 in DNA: TGCAGTGCTAGAGATTGGGTAGGGTATGATTCACCCCTCCACTTT. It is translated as CSARDWVGYDSPLHF.

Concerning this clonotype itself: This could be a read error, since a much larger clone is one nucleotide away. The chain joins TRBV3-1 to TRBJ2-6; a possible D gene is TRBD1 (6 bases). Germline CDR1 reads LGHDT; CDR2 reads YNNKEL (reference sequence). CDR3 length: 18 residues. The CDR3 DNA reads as TGTGCCTGCAGGGGACCACGGGACACCAACTCTGGGGCCAACGTCCTGACTTTC. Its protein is CACRGPRDTNSGANVLTF.

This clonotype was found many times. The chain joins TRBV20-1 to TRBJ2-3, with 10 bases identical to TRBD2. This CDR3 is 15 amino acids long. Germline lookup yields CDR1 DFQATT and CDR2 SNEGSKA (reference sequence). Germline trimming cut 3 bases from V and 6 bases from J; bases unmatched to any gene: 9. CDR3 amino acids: CSASLWGTSEDTQYF. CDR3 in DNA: TGCAGTGCTAGCCTTTGGGGGACTAGCGAGGATACGCAGTATTTT.

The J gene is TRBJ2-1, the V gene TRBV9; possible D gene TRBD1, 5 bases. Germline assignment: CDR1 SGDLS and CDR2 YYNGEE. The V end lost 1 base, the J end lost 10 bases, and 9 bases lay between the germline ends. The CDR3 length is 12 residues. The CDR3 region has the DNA TGTGCCAGCAGCGTATCACGGACAGAGCAGTTCTTC. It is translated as CASSVSRTEQFF.

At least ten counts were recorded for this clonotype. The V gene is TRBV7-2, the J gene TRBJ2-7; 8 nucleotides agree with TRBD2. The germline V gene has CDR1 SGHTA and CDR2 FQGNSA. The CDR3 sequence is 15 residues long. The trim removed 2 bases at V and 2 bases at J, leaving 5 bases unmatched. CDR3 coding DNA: TGTGCCAGCAGCTTACGGGGACTAGGGACCTACGAGCAGTACTTC. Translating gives CASSLRGLGTYEQYF.

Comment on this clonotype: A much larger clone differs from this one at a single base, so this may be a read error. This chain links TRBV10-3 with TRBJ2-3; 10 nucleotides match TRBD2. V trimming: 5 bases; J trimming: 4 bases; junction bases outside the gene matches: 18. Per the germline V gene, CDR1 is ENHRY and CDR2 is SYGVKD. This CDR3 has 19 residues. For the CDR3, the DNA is TGTGCCATCAGTCAAAGACAGGGGCGGACTAGCGGCGACGCAGATACGCAGTATTTT. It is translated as CAISQRQGRTSGDADTQYF.

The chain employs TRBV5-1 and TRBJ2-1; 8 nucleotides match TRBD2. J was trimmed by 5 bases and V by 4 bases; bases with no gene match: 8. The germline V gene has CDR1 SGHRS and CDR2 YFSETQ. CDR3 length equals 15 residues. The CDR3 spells CASSGGTSPDNEQFF. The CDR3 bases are TGCGCCAGCAGCGGGGGGACTAGTCCAGACAATGAGCAGTTCTTC.

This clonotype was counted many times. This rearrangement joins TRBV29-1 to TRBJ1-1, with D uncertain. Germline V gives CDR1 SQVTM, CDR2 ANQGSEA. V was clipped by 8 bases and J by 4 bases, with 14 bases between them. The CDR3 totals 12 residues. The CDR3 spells CSTTQASTEAFF. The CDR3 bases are TGCAGCACCACACAAGCCTCCACTGAAGCTTTCTTT.

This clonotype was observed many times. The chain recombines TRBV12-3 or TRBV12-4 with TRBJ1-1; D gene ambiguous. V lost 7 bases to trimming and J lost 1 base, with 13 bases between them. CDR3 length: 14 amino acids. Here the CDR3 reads CASTNQNSNTEAFF. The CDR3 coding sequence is TGTGCCAGCACCAACCAGAACTCGAACACTGAAGCTTTCTTT.

The CDR3 protein is CASSFAGGPYNEQFF. The CDR3 nucleotides read TGTGCCAGCAGTTTCGCGGGAGGGCCCTACAATGAGCAGTTCTTC. The rearrangement uses TRBV12-3 or TRBV12-4 and TRBJ2-1; 9 positions match TRBD2. This CDR3 region has 15 residues. With 3 bases clipped from V and 2 bases from J, the junction kept 2 bases outside the gene matches.

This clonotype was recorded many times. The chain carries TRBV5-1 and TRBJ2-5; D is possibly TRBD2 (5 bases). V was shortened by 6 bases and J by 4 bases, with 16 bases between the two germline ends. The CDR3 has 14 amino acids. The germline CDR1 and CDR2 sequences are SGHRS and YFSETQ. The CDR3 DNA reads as TGCGCCAGCACCAAGGACGGAGGCCGAGAGACCCAGTACTTC. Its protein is CASTKDGGRETQYF. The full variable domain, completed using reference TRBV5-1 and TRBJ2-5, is KAGVTQTPRYLIKTRGQQVTLSCSPISGHRSVSWYQQTPGQGLQFLFEYFSETQRNKGNFPGRFSGRQFSNSRSEMNVSTLELGDSALYLCASTKDGGRETQYFGPGTRLLVL.